A single sample is the source of the 22 T cell receptor beta chains below, sequenced in a study of blood T cell repertoires in COVID-19. Method: immunoSEQ multiplex PCR; TCRdb's copy keeps in-frame clones and lacks some. Of some 300,000 clones in the sample, roughly nine tenths were seen once. The sequenced sample consisted of peripheral blood. These receptor sequences come from a woman aged 25 to 39 with COVID-19, enrolled during active disease.

The chain uses TRBV4-3 and TRBJ1-3, with D uncertain. Germline assignment: CDR1 LGHNA and CDR2 YSLEER. The CDR3 runs to 17 residues. The ends were cut back, 0 bases at V and 0 bases at J, with 12 bases in the middle. Written as DNA, the CDR3 is TGCGCCAGCAGCCAAGATCCTACAGAACGCTCTGGAAACACCATATATTTT. Translation gives CASSQDPTERSGNTIYF.

The chain has TRBV11-3 and TRBJ2-1; 7 bases line up with TRBD2. V gave up 0 bases and J gave up 7 bases; unmatched junction bases: 21. Germline CDR1 is SGHNT and CDR2 is YENEEA. There are 20 residues in the CDR3. The chain's CDR3 is CASSLEGVKVGDYWVNEQFF. The CDR3, as DNA: TGTGCCAGCAGCTTAGAAGGCGTCAAGGTCGGGGACTACTGGGTGAATGAGCAGTTCTTC.

This clone was detected only a few times. In DNA form, the CDR3 reads TGTGCCAGCAGCGTAGTAATTTCAGGGGCCTACAATGAGCAGTTCTTC. Protein: CASSVVISGAYNEQFF. The chain links TRBV9 to TRBJ2-1, with D perhaps TRBD1 (6 bases). The V and J ends lost 0 bases and 2 bases respectively, with 12 bases between them. CDR3 length: 16 amino acids. Germline-derived CDR1 and CDR2 are SGDLS and YYNGEE.

This chain connects TRBV18 to TRBJ1-5; D perhaps matches TRBD1 (6 bases). CDR1 is KGHSH, CDR2 LQKENI, per germline. V was clipped by 0 bases and J by 4 bases, with 13 bases between them. The CDR3 sequence is 16 residues long. The chain's CDR3 is CASSPPGPGENQPQHF. The CDR3 DNA reads TGTGCCAGCTCACCACCGGGCCCAGGGGAGAATCAGCCCCAGCATTTT.

V gene TRBV3-1 (or the pseudogene TRBV3-2) combines with J gene TRBJ1-6, with no clear D. The V gene's germline CDR1 is LGHDT and CDR2 YNNKEL (reference sequence). The V gene lost 4 bases and the J gene lost 7 bases, with 20 bases spanning the gap. The CDR3 runs 17 residues. The CDR3 sequence: CASSRRRTLRQNSPLHF. The DNA of the CDR3 is TGTGCCAGCAGCCGACGGAGGACTCTTCGCCAAAATTCACCCCTCCACTTT.

This chain links TRBV12-3 or TRBV12-4 with TRBJ2-3; D may be TRBD1 (5 bases). Trimming removed 6 bases at V and 5 bases at J, with 9 bases between. CDR3 length equals 12 residues. The CDR3 is CASSDRVDTQYF. For the CDR3, the DNA is TGTGCCAGCAGCGACAGAGTAGATACGCAGTATTTT.

V is TRBV6-5 and J is TRBJ1-5; 8 bases match TRBD1. The CDR3 is 14 amino acids. Germline trimming cut 6 bases from V and 3 bases from J; bases unmatched to any gene: 4. From germline, CDR1 is MNHEY and CDR2 SVGAGI. The CDR3 DNA reads as TGTGCCAGCAGCCCGACAGGGGTCAATCAGCCCCAGCATTTT. Its translation: CASSPTGVNQPQHF.

The V and J genes are TRBV3-1 (or the pseudogene TRBV3-2) and TRBJ1-1; D is perhaps TRBD1 (6 bases). V lost 5 bases and J lost 6, with 10 bases in between. The germline V gene encodes CDR1 LGHDT and CDR2 YNNKEL (reference sequence). The CDR3 is 12 residues long. Here the CDR3 DNA reads TGTGCCAGCAGCTTCAGGGGATCTGAAGCTTTCTTT. Translated, it gives CASSFRGSEAFF.

The rearrangement uses TRBV4-1 and TRBJ1-2; no clear D. Germline V CDR1 and CDR2: MGHRA, YSYEKL. The CDR3 covers 15 residues. V was pared by 0 bases and J by 5 bases, with 13 bases between. CDR3 sequence: CASSQEPAGLYGYTF. The DNA of the CDR3 is TGCGCCAGCAGCCAAGAGCCGGCGGGGTTATATGGCTACACCTTC.

The V call is TRBV7-2, the J call TRBJ2-7, with 8 nucleotides matching TRBD2. The CDR3 length is 14 residues. V lost 5 bases to trimming and J lost 1 base; unmatched junction nucleotides: 4. Germline CDR1 and CDR2: SGHTA and FQGNSA. The CDR3 DNA is TGTGCCAGCAGCCTCGGGGGGGCATCCTACGAGCAGTACTTC. Its translation is CASSLGGASYEQYF. The whole variable domain, remainder taken from reference TRBV7-2 and TRBJ2-7, is GAGVSQSPSNKVTEKGKDVELRCDPISGHTALYWYRQSLGQGLEFLIYFQGNSAPDKSGLPSDRFSAERTGGSVSTLTIQRTQQEDSAVYLCASSLGGASYEQYFGPGTRLTVT.

This chain joins TRBV24-1 and TRBJ2-1, with TRBD1 matching 7 bases. V trimming: 4 bases; J trimming: 4 bases; junction bases outside the gene matches: 6. The V gene's germline CDR1 is KGHDR and CDR2 SFDVKD. The length of the CDR3 is 15 residues. CDR3: CATSEWGTEYNEQFF. CDR3 DNA sequence: TGTGCCACCAGTGAATGGGGGACAGAATACAATGAGCAGTTCTTC.

The J gene is TRBJ1-2, the V gene TRBV7-9; 8 bases map to TRBD1. Germline lookup yields CDR1 SEHNR and CDR2 FQNEAQ (reference sequence). The J segment lost 2 bases and the V segment lost 5 bases, leaving 13 bases of the junction unmatched. The CDR3 is 17 amino acids. Here the CDR3 DNA reads TGTGCCAGCAGCATAGGACAGGGAATCAGAAGAAACTATGGCTACACCTTC. It yields the protein CASSIGQGIRRNYGYTF.

The J gene is TRBJ1-1, the V gene TRBV6-6; TRBD1 might be the D (6 bases). The CDR3 spans 15 residues. The V end was cut by 4 bases, the J end by 6 bases, with 18 bases between. From germline, CDR1 is MNHNY and CDR2 SVGAGI (reference sequence). The CDR3 region has the DNA TGTGCCAGCAGTTCTCGGGACAAGGCATGGGCTGAAGCTTTCTTT. It specifies CASSSRDKAWAEAFF.

The chain is built from TRBV3-1 (or the pseudogene TRBV3-2) and TRBJ2-5; 8 positions match TRBD2. V was clipped by 3 bases and J by 5 bases; unmatched bases: 14. The CDR3 consists of 17 residues. CDR1 LGHDT and CDR2 YNNKEL come from the germline V gene (reference sequence). The CDR3 sequence is CASSQGVGAGARETQYF. The CDR3 DNA sequence: TGTGCCAGCAGCCAGGGAGTGGGAGCGGGGGCCCGGGAGACCCAGTACTTC.

This clone was counted a few times. V usage is TRBV14 and J usage is TRBJ2-1, with 8 bases identical to TRBD1. V dropped 5 bases and J dropped 1; count of bases not matched to a gene: 4. CDR1 and CDR2 (germline): SGHDN, FVKESK. The CDR3 extends over 15 amino acids. The CDR3 coding sequence is TGTGCCAGCAGCTCGGACAGGGTTTCCTACAATGAGCAGTTCTTC. Translated, it gives CASSSDRVSYNEQFF.

The V gene is TRBV29-1, the J gene TRBJ1-2; D remains ambiguous. CDR1 and CDR2 (germline): SQVTM, ANQGSEA. The CDR3 extends over 11 amino acids. The ends were cut back, 3 bases at V and 4 bases at J, with 6 bases in the middle. CDR3 DNA: TGCAGCGTTGAGAGCCGCTATGGCTACACCTTC. Translated, it gives CSVESRYGYTF.

The chain links TRBV6-5 to TRBJ1-2; D is perhaps TRBD1 (6 bases). Trimming cost V 2 bases and J 8 bases, with 12 bases left between them. This CDR3 region has 13 residues. Looked up from germline, CDR1 is MNHEY and CDR2 is SVGAGI. The CDR3 protein is CASSYRGGLGYTF. As DNA, the CDR3 is TGTGCCAGCAGTTACAGGGGGGGCTTAGGCTACACCTTC.

The V and J genes are TRBV7-2 and TRBJ2-7, with 10 bases identical to TRBD2. Unmatched junction bases numbered 6, after V lost 1 base and J lost 3 bases. This CDR3 has 16 residues. Germline CDR1 reads SGHTA; CDR2 reads FQGNSA. The chain's CDR3 is CASSLGERGGYYEQYF. CDR3 DNA: TGTGCCAGCAGCTTAGGCGAGCGGGGGGGTTACTACGAGCAGTACTTC.

The genes are TRBV9 and TRBJ1-1; TRBD1 agrees at 8 bases. Germline loops: CDR1 SGDLS, CDR2 YYNGEE. V dropped 1 base and J dropped 0; count of bases not matched to a gene: 11. This CDR3 comprises 18 residues. The CDR3 DNA reads TGTGCCAGCAGCGTAACGGGAGGACAGGGTCAGATGAACACTGAAGCTTTCTTT. Residues: CASSVTGGQGQMNTEAFF. Drawing the rest from reference TRBV9 and TRBJ1-1, the complete variable domain is DSGVTQTPKHLITATGQRVTLRCSPRSGDLSVYWYQQSLDQGLQFLIQYYNGEERAKGNILERFSAQQFPDLHSELNLSSLELGDSALYFCASSVTGGQGQMNTEAFFGQGTRLTVV.

The chain has TRBV2 and TRBJ2-3; TRBD2 aligns across 7 bases. The V gene's germline CDR1 is SNHLY and CDR2 FYNNEI. CDR3 size: 15 residues. The V and J ends lost 2 bases and 0 bases, in that order; junction bases with no gene match: 2. The CDR3 DNA sequence: TGTGCCAGCAGTGAATGGGGGGGGAGCACAGATACGCAGTATTTT. Translating gives CASSEWGGSTDTQYF.

The J gene is TRBJ2-6, the V gene TRBV6-6; TRBD1 matches at 9 bases. The CDR3 sequence is 20 residues long. J was trimmed by 0 bases and V by 6 bases; bases with no gene match: 15. Germline values: CDR1 MNHNY, CDR2 SVGAGI (reference sequence). CDR3 loop: CASSPPGTGRGLSGANVLTF. The CDR3 DNA follows: TGTGCCAGCAGCCCCCCCGGGACAGGGAGGGGGCTCTCTGGGGCCAACGTCCTGACTTTC.

The chain carries TRBV27 and TRBJ2-5; TRBD2 matches at 9 bases. The CDR3 sequence is 16 residues long. CDR1 MNHEY and CDR2 SMNVEV come from the germline V gene (reference sequence). The junction had 8 bases not matched to a gene; V was cut back by 2 bases and J by 4 bases. Here the CDR3 DNA reads TGTGCCAGCAGTTTAGCGGGAGGGGATTTAGGAGAGACCCAGTACTTC. Translated, it gives CASSLAGGDLGETQYF.